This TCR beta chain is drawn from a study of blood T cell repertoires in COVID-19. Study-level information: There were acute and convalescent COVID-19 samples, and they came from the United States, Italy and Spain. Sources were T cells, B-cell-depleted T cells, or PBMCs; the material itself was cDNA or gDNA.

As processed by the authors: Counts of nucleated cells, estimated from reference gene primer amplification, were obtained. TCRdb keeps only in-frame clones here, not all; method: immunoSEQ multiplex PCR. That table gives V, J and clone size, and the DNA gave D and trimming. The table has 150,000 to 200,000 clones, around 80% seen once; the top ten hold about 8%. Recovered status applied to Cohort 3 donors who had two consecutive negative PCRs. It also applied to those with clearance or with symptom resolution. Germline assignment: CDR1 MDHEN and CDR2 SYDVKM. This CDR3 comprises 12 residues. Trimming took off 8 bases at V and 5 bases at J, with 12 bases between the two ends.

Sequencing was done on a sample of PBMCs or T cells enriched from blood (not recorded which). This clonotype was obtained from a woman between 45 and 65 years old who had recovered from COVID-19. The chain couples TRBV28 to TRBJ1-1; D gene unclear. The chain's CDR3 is CASHSPETEAFF. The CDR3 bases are TGTGCCAGCCACTCCCCGGAGACTGAAGCTTTCTTT.